The source of this T cell receptor (beta chain) is a study of blood T cell repertoires in COVID-19. Study details: Cohort 3 recovery required two negative PCRs, clearance, or symptom resolution. T cells, B-cell-depleted T cells, or PBMCs provided the cDNA or gDNA that served as material.

Authors' processing steps: Counts of nucleated cells, estimated from reference gene primer amplification, were obtained. Method: immunoSEQ multiplex PCR; TCRdb's copy keeps in-frame clones and lacks some. Clone size and the V and J calls come from that table; the DNA yielded D and trimming. The data hold some 160,000 clones, with approximately 79% observed a single time. Participants were placed into cohorts based on the clinical history they reported. The V end was cut by 2 bases, the J end by 6 bases, with 11 bases between. Germline V gives CDR1 KGHSH, CDR2 LQKENI. The CDR3 covers 14 residues. The sequence was obtained from a woman in her 70s in a cohort exposed to, infected with or recovered from COVID-19 (not recorded which). The gene calls are TRBV18 and TRBJ2-1; unclear D gene. The sequencing sample was made of PBMCs or T cells enriched from blood (not recorded which). The CDR3 region is CASSPSPPVNEQFF. As DNA, the CDR3 is TGTGCCAGCTCACCAAGTCCCCCGGTCAATGAGCAGTTCTTC. Supplemented by reference TRBV18 and TRBJ2-1, the full variable domain reads NAGVMQNPRHLVRRRGQEARLRCSPMKGHSHVYWYRQLPEEGLKFMVYLQKENIIDESGMPKERFSAEFPKEGPSILRIQQVVRGDSAAYFCASSPSPPVNEQFFGPGTRLTVL.